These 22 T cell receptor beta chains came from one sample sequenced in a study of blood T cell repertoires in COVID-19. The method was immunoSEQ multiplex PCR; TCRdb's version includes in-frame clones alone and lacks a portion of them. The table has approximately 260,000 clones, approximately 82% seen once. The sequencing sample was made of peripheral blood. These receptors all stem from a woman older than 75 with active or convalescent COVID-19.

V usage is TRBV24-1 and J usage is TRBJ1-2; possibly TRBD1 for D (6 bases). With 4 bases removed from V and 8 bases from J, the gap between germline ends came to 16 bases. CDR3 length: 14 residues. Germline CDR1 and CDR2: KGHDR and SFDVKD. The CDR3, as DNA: TGTGCCACCAGTGAACCAGGGGACGAAGACGGCTACACCTTC. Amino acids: CATSEPGDEDGYTF.

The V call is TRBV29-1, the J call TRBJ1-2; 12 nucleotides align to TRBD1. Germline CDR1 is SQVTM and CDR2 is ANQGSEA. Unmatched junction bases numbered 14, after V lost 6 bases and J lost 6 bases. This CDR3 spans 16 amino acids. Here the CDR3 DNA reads TGCAGCGTCGGGCGGGGGACAGGGGGCGTTAGGAATGGCTACACCTTC. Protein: CSVGRGTGGVRNGYTF.

The CDR3 loop is CASHQTPQRGWADTQYF. CDR3 sequence (DNA): TGCGCCAGCCACCAGACCCCCCAGCGGGGTTGGGCAGATACGCAGTATTTT. V is TRBV4-1 and J is TRBJ2-3; 7 nucleotides agree with TRBD2. The germline V gene has CDR1 MGHRA and CDR2 YSYEKL. The V segment lost 8 bases and the J segment 4 bases; nucleotides outside the gene matches: 18. The CDR3 is 17 residues long.

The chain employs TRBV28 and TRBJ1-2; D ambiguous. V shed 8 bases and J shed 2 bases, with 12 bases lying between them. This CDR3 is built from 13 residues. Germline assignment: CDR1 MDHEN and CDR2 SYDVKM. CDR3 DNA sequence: TGTGCCAGCTTGAGCCGACTGAACTATGGCTACACCTTC. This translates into CASLSRLNYGYTF.

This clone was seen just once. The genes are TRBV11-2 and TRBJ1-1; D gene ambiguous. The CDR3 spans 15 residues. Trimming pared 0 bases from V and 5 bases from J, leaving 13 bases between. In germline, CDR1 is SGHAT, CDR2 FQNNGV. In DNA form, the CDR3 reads TGTGCCAGCAGCTTAGACCTTCTTTTCGGGACTGAAGCTTTCTTT. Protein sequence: CASSLDLLFGTEAFF.

The CDR3 nucleotides read TGCGCCAGCAGCACGAGCGGAGGACCTACAGATACGCAGTATTTT. Translation gives CASSTSGGPTDTQYF. V gene TRBV5-1 combines with J gene TRBJ2-3, with a weak D call TRBD2 (5 bases). The CDR3 has 15 residues. Germline-derived CDR1 and CDR2 are SGHRS and YFSETQ. Trimming removed 4 bases from V and 3 bases from J, with 15 bases in between.

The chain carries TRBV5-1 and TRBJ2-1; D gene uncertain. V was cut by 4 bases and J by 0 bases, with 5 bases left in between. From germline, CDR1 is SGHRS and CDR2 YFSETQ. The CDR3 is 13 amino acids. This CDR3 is CASSGNSYNEQFF. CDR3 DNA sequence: TGCGCCAGCAGCGGCAACTCCTACAATGAGCAGTTCTTC.

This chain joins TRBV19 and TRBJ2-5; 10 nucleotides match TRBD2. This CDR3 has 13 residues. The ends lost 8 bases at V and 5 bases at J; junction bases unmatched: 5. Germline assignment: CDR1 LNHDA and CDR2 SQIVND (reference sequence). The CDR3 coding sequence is TGTGCCAGTGCCGAAGCGGGAGGGGAGACCCAGTACTTC. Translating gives CASAEAGGETQYF.

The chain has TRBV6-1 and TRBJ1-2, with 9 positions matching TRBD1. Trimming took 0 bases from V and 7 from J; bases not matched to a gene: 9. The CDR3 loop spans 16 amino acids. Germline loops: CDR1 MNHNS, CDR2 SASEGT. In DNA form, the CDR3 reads TGTGCCAGCAGTGAAGCATTTACAGGGGGCGCGAGTGGCTACACCTTC. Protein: CASSEAFTGGASGYTF.

The CDR3, as DNA: TGTGCCAGTACGGGGACAGGGACTGGAAACACCATATATTTT. This encodes CASTGTGTGNTIYF. The V call is TRBV2, the J call TRBJ1-3, with TRBD1 matching 9 bases. CDR1 is SNHLY, CDR2 FYNNEI, per germline. The junction had 5 bases not matched to a gene; V was cut back by 9 bases and J by 2 bases. CDR3 size: 14 residues.

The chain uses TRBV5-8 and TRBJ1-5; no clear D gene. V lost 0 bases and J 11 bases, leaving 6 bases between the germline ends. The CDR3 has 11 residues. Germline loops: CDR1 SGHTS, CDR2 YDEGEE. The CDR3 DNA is TGTGCCAGCAGCTTGGAAACTTCCCAGCATTTT. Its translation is CASSLETSQHF.

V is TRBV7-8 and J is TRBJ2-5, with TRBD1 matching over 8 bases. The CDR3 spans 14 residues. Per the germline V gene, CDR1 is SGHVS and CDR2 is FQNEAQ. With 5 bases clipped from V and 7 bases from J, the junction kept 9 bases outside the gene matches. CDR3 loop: CASSPQGAKVTQYF. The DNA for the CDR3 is TGTGCCAGCAGCCCCCAGGGGGCGAAAGTGACCCAGTACTTC.

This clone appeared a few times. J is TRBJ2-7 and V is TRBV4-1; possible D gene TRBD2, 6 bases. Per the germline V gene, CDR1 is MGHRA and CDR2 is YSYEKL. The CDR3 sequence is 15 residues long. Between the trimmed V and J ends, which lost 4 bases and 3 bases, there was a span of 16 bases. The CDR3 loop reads CASSRRLGDNYEQYF. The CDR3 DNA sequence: TGCGCCAGCAGCCGTCGACTAGGAGACAACTACGAGCAGTACTTC.

In DNA form, the CDR3 reads TGTGCCAGCAGAAGGACTAGCGGAACCGGGGAGCTGTTTTTT. The encoded protein is CASRRTSGTGELFF. The chain is built from TRBV6-5 and TRBJ2-2; 10 bases agree with TRBD2. The CDR3 sequence is 14 residues long. In germline, CDR1 is MNHEY, CDR2 SVGAGI. V shed 6 bases, J shed 5 bases, and the junction held 3 bases outside the gene matches.

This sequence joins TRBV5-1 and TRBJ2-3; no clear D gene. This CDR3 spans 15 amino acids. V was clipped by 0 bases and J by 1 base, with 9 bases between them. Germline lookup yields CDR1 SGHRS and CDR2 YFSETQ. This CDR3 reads CASSLVPGRTDTQYF. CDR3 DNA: TGCGCCAGCAGCTTGGTCCCAGGTCGCACAGATACGCAGTATTTT.

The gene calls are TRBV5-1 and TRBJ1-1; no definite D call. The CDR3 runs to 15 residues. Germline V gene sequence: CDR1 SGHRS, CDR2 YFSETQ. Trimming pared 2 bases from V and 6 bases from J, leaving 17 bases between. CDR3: CASSFFQVDGSEAFF. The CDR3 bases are TGCGCCAGCAGCTTTTTCCAGGTAGATGGGTCTGAAGCTTTCTTT.

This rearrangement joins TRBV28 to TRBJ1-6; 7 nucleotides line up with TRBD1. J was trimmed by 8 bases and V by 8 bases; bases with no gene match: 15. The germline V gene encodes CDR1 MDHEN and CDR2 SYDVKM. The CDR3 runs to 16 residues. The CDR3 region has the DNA TGTGCCAGCGGTATTTTCGAGGGGGCATATTATTCACCCCTCCACTTT. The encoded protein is CASGIFEGAYYSPLHF.

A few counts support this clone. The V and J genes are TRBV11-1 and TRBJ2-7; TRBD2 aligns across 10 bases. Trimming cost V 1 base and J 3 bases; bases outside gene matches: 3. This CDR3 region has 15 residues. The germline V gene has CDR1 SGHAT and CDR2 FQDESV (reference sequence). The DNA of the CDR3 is TGTGCCAGCAGCTTAGGGACTAGCGGAATCTACGAGCAGTACTTC. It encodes CASSLGTSGIYEQYF.

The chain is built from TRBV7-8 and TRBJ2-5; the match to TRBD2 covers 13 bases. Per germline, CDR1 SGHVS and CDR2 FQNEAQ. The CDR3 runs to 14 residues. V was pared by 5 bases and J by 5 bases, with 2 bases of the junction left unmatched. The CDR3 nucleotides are TGTGCCAGCAGCCGGACTAGCGGGAGTGAGACCCAGTACTTC. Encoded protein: CASSRTSGSETQYF.

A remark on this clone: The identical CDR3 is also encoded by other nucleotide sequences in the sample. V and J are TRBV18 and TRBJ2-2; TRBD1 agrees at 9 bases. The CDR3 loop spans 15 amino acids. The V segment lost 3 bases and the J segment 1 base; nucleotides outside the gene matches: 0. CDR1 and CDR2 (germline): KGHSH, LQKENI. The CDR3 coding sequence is TGTGCCAGCTCACCGGGACAGGGGAACACCGGGGAGCTGTTTTTT. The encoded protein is CASSPGQGNTGELFF.

The CDR3 loop reads CASSYTGIQPQHF. CDR3 nucleotides: TGTGCCAGCAGTTACACAGGGATTCAGCCCCAGCATTTT. The rearrangement uses TRBV6-6 and TRBJ1-5; the D gene is possibly TRBD1 (6 bases). Germline V gives CDR1 MNHNY, CDR2 SVGAGI (reference sequence). V lost 2 bases and J lost 6, with 8 bases in between. This CDR3 region has 13 residues.

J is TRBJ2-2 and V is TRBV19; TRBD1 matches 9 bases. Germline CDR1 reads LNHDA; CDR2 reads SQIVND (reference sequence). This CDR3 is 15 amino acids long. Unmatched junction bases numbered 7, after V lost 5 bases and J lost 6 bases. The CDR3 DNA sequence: TGTGCCAGTAGTTCTGGGACAGGGTTCCCCGGGGAGCTGTTTTTT. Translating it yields CASSSGTGFPGELFF.